The 31 T cell receptor beta chains listed next were all sequenced from one sample in a study of blood T cell repertoires in COVID-19. Only in-frame clones appear in the TCRdb table, and some are missing; sequencing was by immunoSEQ multiplex PCR. The data hold 100,000 to 150,000 clones, with about 87% observed a single time. Sequences were obtained from peripheral blood. These receptor sequences come from a man between 45 and 60 years old with acute or convalescent COVID-19.

The count of this clone is one. The V call is TRBV14, the J call TRBJ1-1, with 11 bases identical to TRBD1. Germline CDR1 reads SGHDN; CDR2 reads FVKESK. J lost 9 bases, V lost 3 bases, and 12 bases had no gene match. The CDR3 sequence is 16 residues long. CDR3 sequence (DNA): TGTGCCAGCAGCCAGCACCTGGACAGGGGGCTACTTCAAGCTTTCTTT. This translates into CASSQHLDRGLLQAFF.

This rearrangement joins TRBV19 to TRBJ1-5; the D gene is possibly TRBD1 (6 bases). Trimming removed 5 bases at V and 5 bases at J, with 10 bases between. CDR1 LNHDA and CDR2 SQIVND come from the germline V gene (reference sequence). The length of the CDR3 is 13 residues. The CDR3 reads CASSLTGYQPQHF. The CDR3, as DNA: TGTGCCAGTAGTCTAACAGGGTATCAGCCCCAGCATTTT.

The chain recombines TRBV28 with TRBJ1-5, with no clear D. The germline V and J ends were trimmed by 4 bases and 1 base, with 11 bases remaining between them. Germline CDR1 is MDHEN and CDR2 is SYDVKM. This CDR3 is built from 15 residues. The CDR3, as DNA: TGTGCCAGCAGTTACCCTGGCCCCAGCAATCAGCCCCAGCATTTT. As protein: CASSYPGPSNQPQHF.

V is TRBV4-1 and J is TRBJ1-1; weak D call: TRBD1 (6 bases). V was cut by 3 bases and J by 0 bases, with 14 bases left in between. Germline values: CDR1 MGHRA, CDR2 YSYEKL. The CDR3 is 16 amino acids. CDR3: CASSQQSQGMNTEAFF. CDR3 nucleotide sequence: TGCGCCAGCAGCCAGCAGTCTCAGGGGATGAACACTGAAGCTTTCTTT.

Worth noting for this clone: Sequence at one end of the junction differs from germline and may be a read error. CDR3 bases: TGTGCCATCAGTGAGCCTCCGATGGGTGTCGGGGATTTT. This translates into CAISEPPMGVGDF. V is TRBV10-3 and J is TRBJ1-3; no reliable D call. Germline CDR1 ENHRY, CDR2 SYGVKD. This CDR3 is 13 amino acids long.

The rearrangement links TRBV2 to TRBJ1-1; 8 bases agree with TRBD1. Per the germline V gene, CDR1 is SNHLY and CDR2 is FYNNEI. The length of the CDR3 is 15 residues. V was pared by 4 bases and J by 9 bases, with 13 bases of the junction left unmatched. Written as DNA, the CDR3 is TGTGCCAGCAGTGTCGACAGGGGCGCAAGGGGAAAAGCTTTCTTT. Amino acid sequence: CASSVDRGARGKAFF.

The rearrangement joins TRBV4-2 to TRBJ2-7; maybe TRBD2 (5 bases). This CDR3 is built from 16 residues. Germline V gene lookup returns CDR1 LGHNA and CDR2 YNFKEQ. Trimming pared 0 bases from V and 0 bases from J, leaving 12 bases between. The CDR3 sequence: CASSQDPGLTSYEQYF. Here the CDR3 DNA reads TGTGCCAGCAGCCAAGATCCCGGACTGACCTCCTACGAGCAGTACTTC.

Concerning this clone itself: Additional DNA sequences in this sample encode the identical CDR3. V usage is TRBV4-1 and J usage is TRBJ1-5, with D tentatively TRBD1 (5 bases). Trimming left V 3 bases short and J 6 bases short, with 9 bases between. The germline gives CDR1 MGHRA, CDR2 YSYEKL. The CDR3 extends over 13 amino acids. The CDR3 DNA reads as TGCGCCAGCAGCCAGGGGCGGGGTCAGCCCCAGCATTTT. Translating it yields CASSQGRGQPQHF.

The chain joins TRBV28 to TRBJ1-5, with TRBD1 identical over 7 bases. Germline V gene lookup returns CDR1 MDHEN and CDR2 SYDVKM. The trim removed 8 bases at V and 4 bases at J, leaving 11 bases unmatched. The CDR3 sequence is 15 residues long. CDR3 protein: CASAGAGGGNQPQHF. DNA of the CDR3: TGTGCCAGCGCCGGGGCAGGGGGTGGAAATCAGCCCCAGCATTTT.

The genes are TRBV7-2 and TRBJ2-7, with 9 bases aligning to TRBD2. This CDR3 contains 18 residues. Per the germline V gene, CDR1 is SGHTA and CDR2 is FQGNSA. After removal of 1 base from V and 3 bases from J, the junction contained 13 bases not matched to a gene. As DNA, the CDR3 is TGTGCCAGCAGCTTAGTCAGAGGCGGGAGGGCCCGGGACTACGAGCAGTACTTC. It encodes CASSLVRGGRARDYEQYF.

Concerning this clone: At one of its ends the junction is not consistent with the germline gene, which may arise from a read error. The V and J genes are TRBV15 and TRBJ2-7; a possible D gene is TRBD1 (5 bases). The CDR3 contains 15 residues. Germline lookup yields CDR1 LNHNV and CDR2 YYDKDF (reference sequence). The CDR3 bases are TGTGCCACCAGCCGAGAATGGCAGGGTCGGAATGAGCAGTACTTC. This sequence encodes CATSREWQGRNEQYF.

The genes are TRBV21-1 and TRBJ2-7; TRBD2, the table's D call, lacks a check against the DNA. TRBV21-1 is a recognized pseudogene. CDR3 length: 14 residues. As DNA, the CDR3 is TGTGCCAGCAGCAAAGTGGGGGGGCTGAACGAGCAGTACTTC. Protein sequence: CASSKVGGLNEQYF.

The J gene is TRBJ2-3, the V gene TRBV7-9, with D possibly matching TRBD2 (6 bases). The V and J ends lost 4 bases and 6 bases respectively, with 14 bases between them. Germline values: CDR1 SEHNR, CDR2 FQNEAQ (reference sequence). There are 14 residues in the CDR3. The CDR3 here is CASSSAIGSDTQYF. The CDR3 DNA is TGTGCCAGCAGCTCCGCCATCGGGAGTGATACGCAGTATTTT.

This sequence joins TRBV9 and TRBJ1-5; no clear D. The germline V gene encodes CDR1 SGDLS and CDR2 YYNGEE. This CDR3 has 15 amino acids. V dropped 1 base and J dropped 4 bases, with 12 bases sitting between them. CDR3 bases: TGTGCCAGCAGCGTAAGTGCCGGAGAAAATCAGCCCCAGCATTTT. Its translation: CASSVSAGENQPQHF.

J is TRBJ2-7 and V is TRBV28; D might be TRBD1 (5 bases). Germline CDR1 is MDHEN and CDR2 is SYDVKM. CDR3 length equals 12 residues. Between the trimmed V and J ends, which lost 1 base and 7 bases, there was a span of 8 bases. This CDR3 reads CASSLLGVEQYF. The CDR3, as DNA: TGTGCCAGCAGTTTATTAGGGGTTGAGCAGTACTTC.

This chain joins TRBV3-1 (or the pseudogene TRBV3-2) and TRBJ2-3; possible D gene TRBD1, 5 bases. V was trimmed by 3 bases and J by 5 bases, leaving 12 bases between them. The V gene's germline CDR1 is LGHDT and CDR2 YNNKEL (reference sequence). This CDR3 region has 14 residues. Written as DNA, the CDR3 is TGTGCCAGCAGCCAGAATATAGGGGAAGATACGCAGTATTTT. Amino acids: CASSQNIGEDTQYF.

The CDR3 loop is CASSLGIRARLFF. CDR3 DNA: TGTGCCAGCAGCTTGGGCATCCGAGCTCGACTGTTTTTT. V gene TRBV5-6 combines with J gene TRBJ1-4; D unclear. Germline loops: CDR1 SGHDT, CDR2 YYEEEE. V lost 0 bases and J 13 bases, leaving 13 bases between the germline ends. There are 13 residues in the CDR3.

This clone was picked up one time. The chain has TRBV4-2 and TRBJ2-4; 10 bases are shared with TRBD2. With V trimmed by 5 bases and J by 0 bases, 4 bases remained unmatched. The CDR3 contains 16 residues. The germline V gene encodes CDR1 LGHNA and CDR2 YNFKEQ. The chain's CDR3 is CASSGASGGAKNIQYF. The CDR3 DNA is TGTGCCAGCAGCGGAGCTAGCGGGGGAGCCAAAAACATTCAGTACTTC.

V and J are TRBV28 and TRBJ1-6; no clear D gene. This CDR3 spans 15 amino acids. Deletions cut 5 bases from V and 10 bases from J, with 18 bases between. Germline CDR1 is MDHEN and CDR2 is SYDVKM. In DNA, the CDR3 is TGTGCCAGCAGTCCACTATCCAGCACGCTATCACCCCTCCACTTT. Its translation is CASSPLSSTLSPLHF.

The chain combines TRBV2 with TRBJ1-1, with D possibly TRBD1 on 6 matching bases. The CDR3 loop spans 14 amino acids. CDR1 is SNHLY, CDR2 FYNNEI, per germline. V was clipped by 8 bases and J by 1 base, with 14 bases between them. The CDR3: CASVRSGENTEAFF. The CDR3 bases are TGTGCCAGCGTGAGATCAGGGGAGAACACTGAAGCTTTCTTT.

The chain recombines TRBV14 with TRBJ1-1; D gene uncertain. CDR1 is SGHDN, CDR2 FVKESK, per germline. V lost 4 bases and J lost 4, with 7 bases in between. CDR3 length equals 12 residues. CDR3 residues: CASSREFTEAFF. The CDR3 DNA reads as TGTGCCAGCAGCCGGGAGTTCACTGAAGCTTTCTTT.

This chain uses TRBV28 with TRBJ1-2, with TRBD1 matching over 11 bases. Germline CDR1 reads MDHEN; CDR2 reads SYDVKM. V gave up 6 bases and J gave up 3 bases; unmatched junction bases: 6. The length of the CDR3 is 15 residues. In nucleotides, the CDR3 is TGTGCCAGCAGCGGACAGGGGGCGGGGGACTATGGCTACACCTTC. Translating gives CASSGQGAGDYGYTF.

The chain combines TRBV9 with TRBJ1-3; TRBD1 matches at 7 bases. Per the germline V gene, CDR1 is SGDLS and CDR2 is YYNGEE. Unmatched junction bases numbered 10, after V lost 2 bases and J lost 8 bases. This CDR3 contains 15 residues. Here the CDR3 DNA reads TGTGCCAGCAGCGTCTCCGGGACAGAGAGTGACACCATATATTTT. Amino acids: CASSVSGTESDTIYF.

The gene calls are TRBV19 and TRBJ1-6; 7 nucleotides align to TRBD1. V shed 5 bases, J shed 7 bases, and the junction held 5 bases outside the gene matches. CDR3 length: 14 residues. Germline CDR1 reads LNHDA; CDR2 reads SQIVND (reference sequence). CDR3 residues: CASSFRDRNSPLHF. The CDR3 DNA sequence: TGTGCCAGTAGTTTCCGGGACAGAAATTCACCCCTCCACTTT.

The chain joins TRBV4-1 to TRBJ1-2, with D possibly being TRBD1 (6 bases). The CDR3 runs to 17 residues. Trimming left V 0 bases short and J 6 bases short, with 20 bases between. CDR1 is MGHRA, CDR2 YSYEKL, per germline. The CDR3 nucleotides are TGCGCCAGCAGCCAAGAACCCCCTGTACAGGGATCCAATGGCTACACCTTC. Its translation is CASSQEPPVQGSNGYTF.

The chain links TRBV7-9 to TRBJ2-7; TRBD2 aligns across 10 bases. The CDR3 is 14 residues long. The V segment lost 5 bases and the J segment 3 bases; nucleotides outside the gene matches: 4. Per the germline V gene, CDR1 is SEHNR and CDR2 is FQNEAQ (reference sequence). The CDR3 loop reads CASSLSGGDYEQYF. DNA for the CDR3: TGTGCCAGCAGCCTGAGCGGGGGGGACTACGAGCAGTACTTC.

The V and J genes are TRBV2 and TRBJ1-4; 7 positions match TRBD1. The CDR3 has 16 residues. The germline gives CDR1 SNHLY, CDR2 FYNNEI. V dropped 8 bases and J dropped 7; count of bases not matched to a gene: 16. The CDR3 region is CASVTQTGQSREKLFF. The CDR3 nucleotides are TGTGCCAGCGTTACCCAGACAGGGCAGAGTCGTGAAAAACTGTTTTTT.

The chain joins TRBV7-6 to TRBJ2-1; 9 nucleotides line up with TRBD2. CDR1 SGHVS and CDR2 FNYEAQ come from the germline V gene. The CDR3 spans 16 residues. Germline trimming cut 1 base from V and 6 bases from J; bases unmatched to any gene: 7. CDR3 sequence (DNA): TGTGCCAGCAGCTTAGGGTCTGCGGGGGGGCTCAATGAGCAGTTCTTC. It codes for CASSLGSAGGLNEQFF. The full variable domain, in which reference TRBV7-6 and TRBJ2-1 provide the parts outside the CDR3, is GAGVSQSPRYKVTKRGQDVALRCDPISGHVSLYWYRQALGQGPEFLTYFNYEAQQDKSGLPNDRFSAERPEGSISTLTIQRTEQRDSAMYRCASSLGSAGGLNEQFFGPGTRLTVL.

The chain couples TRBV9 to TRBJ2-1; perhaps TRBD1 as D (6 bases). The CDR3 covers 15 residues. The germline CDR1 and CDR2 sequences are SGDLS and YYNGEE. With 1 base removed from V and 5 bases from J, the gap between germline ends came to 13 bases. The CDR3 is CASSVSTGRHNEQFF. DNA for the CDR3: TGTGCCAGCAGCGTAAGTACAGGGCGGCACAATGAGCAGTTCTTC.

This clone was recorded once. CDR3 DNA sequence: TGTGCCAGCAGCTTACAGCGTACCACAGATACGCAGTATTTT. This gives the protein CASSLQRTTDTQYF. The chain is built from TRBV7-3 and TRBJ2-3; D remains unclear. Trimming cost V 2 bases and J 2 bases, with 8 bases left between them. In germline, CDR1 is SGHTA, CDR2 FQGTGA. CDR3 length equals 14 residues.

The chain links TRBV9 to TRBJ1-5, with 9 bases fitting TRBD1. Unmatched junction bases numbered 15, after V lost 5 bases and J lost 6 bases. Germline V lookup: CDR1 SGDLS, CDR2 YYNGEE. The CDR3 covers 17 residues. CDR3 region: CASSDNPGDRESQPQHF. CDR3 DNA: TGTGCCAGCAGTGATAATCCAGGGGACAGGGAAAGTCAGCCCCAGCATTTT.